The 14 T cell receptor beta chains listed next were all sequenced from one sample in a study of a mutant IDH1 vaccine in newly diagnosed glioma. What these receptors recognize is not known. Clones were read by immunoSEQ multiplex PCR, and TCRdb kept only the in-frame ones, dropping some. The sample records about 54,000 clones, around 80% being singletons. Time point in this sample: week 35, safety follow-up. Each dose of the vaccine consisted of 300 ug of mutant IDH1 20-mer peptide, with topical imiquimod. Sequencing used PBMCs, obtained from a glioma patient whose treatment included an IDH1 peptide vaccine. Receptors were obtained from a woman aged 18-29 years with glioma.

This clone was picked up one time. The genes are TRBV27 and TRBJ1-6; no clear D gene. Germline lookup yields CDR1 MNHEY and CDR2 SMNVEV (reference sequence). The CDR3 is 14 amino acids. V dropped 2 bases and J dropped 6 bases, with 8 bases sitting between them. The CDR3: CASSLLDSNSPLHF. For the CDR3, the DNA is TGTGCCAGCAGTTTACTGGACTCTAATTCACCCCTCCACTTT.

The chain is built from TRBV7-9 and TRBJ2-1; D unclear. V was trimmed by 1 base and J by 0 bases, leaving 13 bases between them. Germline lookup yields CDR1 SEHNR and CDR2 FQNEAQ (reference sequence). This CDR3 has 17 amino acids. DNA of the CDR3: TGTGCCAGCAGCTTAGATCTGGGTATGAGCTCCTACAATGAGCAGTTCTTC. It is translated as CASSLDLGMSSYNEQFF.

This chain connects TRBV9 to TRBJ1-2; D remains ambiguous. This CDR3 region has 15 residues. V dropped 2 bases and J dropped 8 bases, with 19 bases sitting between them. From germline, CDR1 is SGDLS and CDR2 YYNGEE. The CDR3, as DNA: TGTGCCAGCAGCGTTTATGACCGGGTCTTCGCCGGCTACACCTTC. Translating it yields CASSVYDRVFAGYTF.

This clone was found once. The chain combines TRBV19 with TRBJ1-2, with D possibly being TRBD1 (5 bases). Trimming left V 3 bases short and J 4 bases short, with 15 bases between. The CDR3 is made up of 15 amino acids. Germline CDR1 reads LNHDA; CDR2 reads SQIVND (reference sequence). CDR3 sequence (DNA): TGTGCCAGTAGTATGATGAGGGGCCCTAGCTATGGCTACACCTTC. Translation gives CASSMMRGPSYGYTF.

In nucleotides, the CDR3 is TGCAGCGTAAACCCACCGGGACAGGGGGGCTATGGCTACACCTTC. It codes for CSVNPPGQGGYGYTF. The chain uses TRBV29-1 and TRBJ1-2; 11 nucleotides line up with TRBD1. Looked up from germline, CDR1 is SQVTM and CDR2 is ANQGSEA. The CDR3 loop spans 15 amino acids. Trimming at V came to 6 bases and at J to 4 bases, leaving 10 bases not matched to a gene.

The chain is built from TRBV9 and TRBJ2-5; 8 bases map to TRBD2. The CDR3 totals 15 residues. V dropped 2 bases and J dropped 5; count of bases not matched to a gene: 8. Germline CDR1 is SGDLS and CDR2 is YYNGEE. As DNA, the CDR3 is TGTGCCAGCAGCGTGCTTGCCGGGGGGGCGGAGACCCAGTACTTC. Its protein is CASSVLAGGAETQYF. The entire variable domain, with the rest obtained from reference TRBV9 and TRBJ2-5, is as follows: DSGVTQTPKHLITATGQRVTLRCSPRSGDLSVYWYQQSLDQGLQFLIQYYNGEERAKGNILERFSAQQFPDLHSELNLSSLELGDSALYFCASSVLAGGAETQYFGPGTRLLVL.

The chain uses TRBV9 and TRBJ2-3; D not certain. The V gene's germline CDR1 is SGDLS and CDR2 YYNGEE. The CDR3 consists of 14 residues. Trimming removed 0 bases at V and 6 bases at J, with 11 bases between. The DNA of the CDR3 is TGTGCCAGCAGCGTAGGTCTAGGGATGGATACGCAGTATTTT. It specifies CASSVGLGMDTQYF.

The chain couples TRBV7-6 to TRBJ1-6; D gene uncertain. V was shortened by 1 base and J by 8 bases, with 12 bases between the two germline ends. CDR3 length equals 15 residues. Germline CDR1 and CDR2: SGHVS and FNYEAQ. CDR3 sequence reads: CASSLGTLGDSPLHF. Written as DNA, the CDR3 is TGTGCCAGCAGCTTAGGCACCCTCGGAGATTCACCCCTCCACTTT.

The chain links TRBV2 to TRBJ1-4; the D gene is possibly TRBD1 (5 bases). The CDR3 totals 15 residues. Trimming pared 8 bases from V and 4 bases from J, leaving 17 bases between. Germline CDR1 reads SNHLY; CDR2 reads FYNNEI. The CDR3 region is CASSAEGQGNEKLFF. DNA for the CDR3: TGTGCCAGCTCGGCTGAGGGTCAGGGTAATGAAAAACTGTTTTTT.

J is TRBJ1-2 and V is TRBV5-6; possibly TRBD1 for D (5 bases). V lost 4 bases to trimming and J lost 0 bases, with 16 bases between them. This CDR3 has 16 amino acids. CDR1 SGHDT and CDR2 YYEEEE come from the germline V gene. The CDR3 sequence: CASSHLTDSSNYGYTF. CDR3 in DNA: TGTGCCAGCAGCCACCTGACAGATTCCTCTAACTATGGCTACACCTTC.

The chain combines TRBV4-2 with TRBJ2-7; 8 bases line up with TRBD2. This CDR3 comprises 16 residues. V lost 5 bases, J lost 0 bases, and 9 bases stayed unmatched. Germline CDR1 is LGHNA and CDR2 is YNFKEQ. CDR3 sequence: CASSTSLAGSSYEQYF. CDR3 in DNA: TGTGCCAGCAGCACCTCGTTAGCGGGAAGCTCCTACGAGCAGTACTTC.

This CDR3 is CASSGGPLQETQYF. Here the CDR3 DNA reads TGCGCCAGCAGCGGGGGACCGCTCCAAGAGACCCAGTACTTC. The rearrangement links TRBV5-1 to TRBJ2-5; D tentatively fits TRBD1 or TRBD2 (5 bases each). The CDR3 runs to 14 residues. Germline V gene lookup returns CDR1 SGHRS and CDR2 YFSETQ. V gave up 4 bases and J gave up 1 base, with 11 bases separating them.

The rearrangement joins TRBV19 to TRBJ2-1, with a possible D match to TRBD1 (6 bases). Trimming left V 6 bases short and J 10 bases short, with 16 bases between. This CDR3 spans 13 amino acids. CDR1 and CDR2 from the germline V gene are LNHDA and SQIVND (reference sequence). This chain's CDR3 is CASSVTGLGEQFF. CDR3 nucleotides: TGTGCCAGTAGCGTAACAGGGTTGGGCGAGCAGTTCTTC.

The V and J genes are TRBV19 and TRBJ2-7, with TRBD2 matching 13 bases. The CDR3 consists of 15 residues. V lost 7 bases and J lost 2; bases outside the gene matches: 5. Germline-derived CDR1 and CDR2 are LNHDA and SQIVND (reference sequence). CDR3 in DNA: TGTGCCAGTAACATGGGACTAGCGGGACCCTACGAGCAGTACTTC. This encodes CASNMGLAGPYEQYF.